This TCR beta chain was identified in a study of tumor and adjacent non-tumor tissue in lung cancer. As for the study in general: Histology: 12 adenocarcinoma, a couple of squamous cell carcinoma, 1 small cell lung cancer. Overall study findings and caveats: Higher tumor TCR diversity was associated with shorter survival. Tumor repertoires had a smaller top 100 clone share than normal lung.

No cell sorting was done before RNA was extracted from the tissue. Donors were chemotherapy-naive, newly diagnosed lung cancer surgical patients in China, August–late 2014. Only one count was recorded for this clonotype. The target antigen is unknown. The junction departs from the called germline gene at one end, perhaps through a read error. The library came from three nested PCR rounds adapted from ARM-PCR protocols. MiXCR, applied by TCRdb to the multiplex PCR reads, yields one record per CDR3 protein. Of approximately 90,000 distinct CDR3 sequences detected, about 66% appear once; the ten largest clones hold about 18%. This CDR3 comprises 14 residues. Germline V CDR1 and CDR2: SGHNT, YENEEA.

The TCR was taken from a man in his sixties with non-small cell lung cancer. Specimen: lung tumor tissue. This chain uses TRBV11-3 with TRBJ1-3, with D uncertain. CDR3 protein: CASSLGNSGNTIHF. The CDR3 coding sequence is TGCGCCAGCAGCTTGGGTAACTCTGGAAACACCATACATTTT.